One sample yielded the 20 T cell receptor beta chains listed below, sequenced in a study of blood T cell repertoires in COVID-19. Produced via immunoSEQ multiplex PCR; TCRdb's table is partial and in-frame only. The table shows about 260,000 clones, with around 88% occurring only once. Sequenced input: PBMCs or T cells enriched from blood (not recorded which). Source of these receptors: a woman between 35 and 50 years old with acute COVID-19.

The chain combines TRBV9 with TRBJ2-7; D perhaps matches TRBD1 (6 bases). This CDR3 comprises 13 residues. Germline V CDR1 and CDR2: SGDLS, YYNGEE. V was cut by 4 bases and J by 0 bases, with 8 bases left in between. The CDR3 spells CASSTTGSYEQYF. The DNA for the CDR3 is TGTGCCAGCAGCACGACAGGCTCCTACGAGCAGTACTTC.

The chain joins TRBV28 to TRBJ1-6; perhaps TRBD1 as D (6 bases). The CDR3 has 15 residues. The V end lost 7 bases, the J end lost 10 bases, and 20 bases lay between the germline ends. Germline values: CDR1 MDHEN, CDR2 SYDVKM. The CDR3 DNA sequence: TGTGCCAGCACCAAGGGGGGGGCGTTTCAATCACCCCTCCACTTT. It encodes CASTKGGAFQSPLHF.

V and J are TRBV5-4 and TRBJ1-1, with D perhaps matching TRBD1 (6 bases). Deletions cut 0 bases from V and 10 bases from J, with 10 bases between. Per germline, CDR1 SGHNT and CDR2 YYREEE (reference sequence). The CDR3 contains 12 residues. CDR3 protein: CASSLGQGRAFF. The CDR3 nucleotides are TGTGCCAGCAGCTTGGGCCAGGGGCGAGCTTTCTTT.

The rearrangement joins TRBV3-1 (or the pseudogene TRBV3-2) to TRBJ2-1; D perhaps matches TRBD2 (5 bases). The CDR3 covers 17 residues. CDR1 is LGHDT and CDR2 is YNNKEL in the germline V gene (reference sequence). The V end was cut by 0 bases, the J end by 0 bases, with 12 bases between. Written as DNA, the CDR3 is TGTGCCAGCAGCCAAGATAGTAGCGCCGTCTCCTACAATGAGCAGTTCTTC. Translating gives CASSQDSSAVSYNEQFF.

This chain connects TRBV19 to TRBJ1-5, with 9 bases aligning to TRBD1. The CDR3 is 16 amino acids. V lost 3 bases and J lost 4; bases outside the gene matches: 7. Germline CDR1 reads LNHDA; CDR2 reads SQIVND (reference sequence). CDR3: CASSIYPGTGNQPQHF. The CDR3 bases are TGTGCCAGTAGTATCTACCCTGGGACAGGGAATCAGCCCCAGCATTTT.

In this sample, this clone turned up once. The V call is TRBV20-1, the J call TRBJ1-1; D not certain. The ends were cut back, 5 bases at V and 10 bases at J, with 14 bases in the middle. This CDR3 spans 11 amino acids. The germline gives CDR1 DFQATT, CDR2 SNEGSKA (reference sequence). This CDR3 reads CSAARPSGAFF. CDR3 DNA sequence: TGCAGTGCTGCCCGCCCCTCGGGAGCTTTCTTT.

The chain couples TRBV11-3 to TRBJ2-2, with D tentatively TRBD1 (6 bases). V was shortened by 1 base and J by 8 bases, with 8 bases between the two germline ends. The germline V gene encodes CDR1 SGHNT and CDR2 YENEEA. This CDR3 contains 13 residues. The CDR3 loop is CASSLGTAGELFF. The CDR3 DNA is TGTGCCAGCAGCTTAGGGACAGCGGGGGAGCTGTTTTTT.

The J gene is TRBJ1-1, the V gene TRBV20-1; 7 bases match TRBD1. The trim removed 5 bases at V and 6 bases at J, leaving 3 bases unmatched. The CDR3 sequence is 11 residues long. The germline V gene has CDR1 DFQATT and CDR2 SNEGSKA (reference sequence). The CDR3 protein is CSALTGAEAFF. The CDR3 DNA sequence: TGCAGTGCTCTTACAGGGGCTGAAGCTTTCTTT.

This CDR3 is CSAIPSGLAVNNEQFF. CDR3 DNA: TGCAGCGCCATACCATCGGGACTAGCGGTAAACAATGAGCAGTTCTTC. The chain combines TRBV29-1 with TRBJ2-1, with 11 bases aligning to TRBD2. The CDR3 extends over 16 amino acids. V lost 7 bases and J lost 5; bases outside the gene matches: 13. Germline CDR1 and CDR2: SQVTM and ANQGSEA.

This clone came up once. V usage is TRBV5-4 and J usage is TRBJ1-2; D remains ambiguous. This CDR3 contains 14 residues. Trimming took 2 bases from V and 5 from J, leaving 13 bases between them. Germline CDR1 and CDR2: SGHNT and YYREEE (reference sequence). The DNA of the CDR3 is TGTGCCAGCAGCTTAGATCCCCAAACTTATGGCTACACCTTC. This sequence encodes CASSLDPQTYGYTF.

This chain uses TRBV2 with TRBJ2-3, with 10 nucleotides matching TRBD2. The germline V gene encodes CDR1 SNHLY and CDR2 FYNNEI. The ends lost 8 bases at V and 4 bases at J; junction bases unmatched: 6. The CDR3 runs to 14 residues. CDR3 amino acids: CASAGTSVPDTQYF. The CDR3 DNA is TGTGCCAGCGCCGGGACTAGCGTCCCAGATACGCAGTATTTT. Full variable domain (outside the CDR3, taken from reference TRBV2 and TRBJ2-3): EPEVTQTPSHQVTQMGQEVILRCVPISNHLYFYWYRQILGQKVEFLVSFYNNEISEKSEIFDDQFSVERPDGSNFTLKIRSTKLEDSAMYFCASAGTSVPDTQYFGPGTRLTVL.

The chain carries TRBV7-9 and TRBJ2-1; the D gene is possibly TRBD2 (7 bases). Germline V gene data show CDR1 as SEHNR and CDR2 as FQNEAQ (reference sequence). V gave up 1 base and J gave up 10 bases, with 17 bases separating them. The CDR3 runs 15 residues. In nucleotides, the CDR3 is TGTGCCAGCAGCTTAGGATTTGCGGGAGACAGGGAGCAGTTCTTC. Translated, it gives CASSLGFAGDREQFF. The full variable domain, completed using reference TRBV7-9 and TRBJ2-1, is DTGVSQNPRHKITKRGQNVTFRCDPISEHNRLYWYRQTLGQGPEFLTYFQNEAQLEKSRLLSDRFSAERPKGSFSTLEIQRTEQGDSAMYLCASSLGFAGDREQFFGPGTRLTVL.

The rearrangement uses TRBV18 and TRBJ2-7; D possibly corresponds to TRBD1 (6 bases). There are 13 residues in the CDR3. Germline V gene data show CDR1 as KGHSH and CDR2 as LQKENI. The V gene lost 3 bases and the J gene lost 3 bases, with 9 bases spanning the gap. The CDR3 sequence: CASSPRQDYEQYV. The CDR3 coding sequence is TGTGCCAGCTCACCTCGACAGGACTACGAGCAGTACGTC.

The chain recombines TRBV5-4 with TRBJ2-1, with D unclear. Germline V gene data show CDR1 as SGHNT and CDR2 as YYREEE (reference sequence). V was clipped by 7 bases and J by 8 bases, with 10 bases between them. The CDR3 contains 11 residues. CDR3 sequence reads: CASSLIDEQFF. In DNA, the CDR3 is TGTGCCAGCTCGTTAATCGATGAGCAGTTCTTC.

The rearrangement links TRBV5-1 to TRBJ2-5; tentative D call: TRBD2 (6 bases). The germline V gene has CDR1 SGHRS and CDR2 YFSETQ. CDR3 size: 14 residues. V was trimmed by 5 bases and J by 3 bases, leaving 14 bases between them. CDR3 sequence: CASRLSGTEETQYF. CDR3 DNA sequence: TGCGCCAGCAGGTTATCCGGGACTGAAGAGACCCAGTACTTC.

V usage is TRBV27 and J usage is TRBJ1-6, with D perhaps matching TRBD1 (5 bases). Germline assignment: CDR1 MNHEY and CDR2 SMNVEV (reference sequence). The CDR3 length is 15 residues. The V and J ends lost 4 bases and 8 bases respectively, with 15 bases between them. CDR3 DNA sequence: TGTGCCAGCAGTTCCAGGACACCTCGCTATTCACCCCTCCACTTT. Its protein product is CASSSRTPRYSPLHF.

The chain links TRBV30 to TRBJ2-3; D not resolved. The germline CDR1 and CDR2 sequences are GTSNPN and SVGIG (reference sequence). V was pared by 0 bases and J by 2 bases, with 18 bases between. The CDR3 runs 17 residues. The CDR3 sequence: CAWSVRVDLTATDTQYF. CDR3 sequence (DNA): TGTGCCTGGAGTGTACGAGTAGACTTAACGGCCACAGATACGCAGTATTTT.

V and J are TRBV6-5 and TRBJ1-4, with unresolved D. Between the trimmed V and J ends, which lost 0 bases and 6 bases, there was a span of 11 bases. The CDR3 covers 15 residues. CDR1 is MNHEY and CDR2 is SVGAGI in the germline V gene. CDR3 region: CASSYSSRGDEKLFF. As DNA, the CDR3 is TGTGCCAGCAGTTACTCGAGTCGGGGTGATGAAAAACTGTTTTTT.

This sequence joins TRBV9 and TRBJ2-5, with TRBD2 matching 8 bases. Trimming cost V 2 bases and J 5 bases; bases outside gene matches: 5. In germline, CDR1 is SGDLS, CDR2 YYNGEE. The CDR3 contains 14 residues. The CDR3 is CASSVWTSQETQYF. DNA for the CDR3: TGTGCCAGCAGCGTCTGGACTAGCCAGGAGACCCAGTACTTC.

This chain uses TRBV28 with TRBJ1-2; no clear D gene. V gave up 5 bases and J gave up 4 bases, with 8 bases separating them. CDR1 is MDHEN and CDR2 is SYDVKM in the germline V gene. This CDR3 has 12 residues. For the CDR3, the DNA is TGTGCCAGCAGTGTAGAGCTCTATGGCTACACCTTC. It is translated as CASSVELYGYTF.